This TCR beta chain was found in a study of radiotherapy plus CTLA-4 blockade in lung cancer. Study outcomes and limitations: Interferon-beta, together with early blood T cell clone dynamics, reportedly best predicted response.

Germline CDR1 and CDR2: SEHNR and FQNEAQ (reference sequence). V was cut by 4 bases and J by 1 base, with 8 bases left in between. The CDR3 has 14 residues. Points on this clone: What it recognizes is unknown.

Profiled with immunoSEQ multiplex PCR; TCRdb holds only in-frame clones, not every one. This sample has around 70,000 clones; about 83% occur once, and the top ten carry about 4.3%. The input for sequencing was peripheral blood, taken from a patient treated with radiotherapy plus ipilimumab. The sequence came from a human donor with non-small cell lung cancer who had a partial response to radiotherapy plus ipilimumab. The gene calls are TRBV7-9 and TRBJ2-1; a possible D gene is TRBD1 (5 bases). The CDR3 nucleotides are TGTGCCAGCAGCTCGAGACAGTCCTACAATGAGCAGTTCTTC. Its translation is CASSSRQSYNEQFF.